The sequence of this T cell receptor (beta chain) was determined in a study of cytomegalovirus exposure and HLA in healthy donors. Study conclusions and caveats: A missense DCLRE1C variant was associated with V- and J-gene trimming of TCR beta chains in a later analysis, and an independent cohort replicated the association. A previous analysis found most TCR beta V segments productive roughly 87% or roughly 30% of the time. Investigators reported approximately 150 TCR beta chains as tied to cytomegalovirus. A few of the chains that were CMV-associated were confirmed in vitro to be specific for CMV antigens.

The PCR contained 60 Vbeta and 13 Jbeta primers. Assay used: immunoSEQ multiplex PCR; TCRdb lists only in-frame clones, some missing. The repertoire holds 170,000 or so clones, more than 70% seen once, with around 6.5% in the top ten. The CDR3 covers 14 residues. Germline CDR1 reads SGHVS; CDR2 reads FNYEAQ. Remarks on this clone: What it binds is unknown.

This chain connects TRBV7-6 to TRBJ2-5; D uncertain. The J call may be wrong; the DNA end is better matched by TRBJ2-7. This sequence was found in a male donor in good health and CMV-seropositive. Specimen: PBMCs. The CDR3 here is CASSPYEVSYEQYF. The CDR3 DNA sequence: TGTGCCAGCAGCCCCTACGAGGTCTCCTACGAGCAGTACTTC.